This passage covers 20 T cell receptor beta chains from one sample sequenced in a study of PD-L1 blockade in urothelial cancer. TCRdb's copy holds only in-frame clones and misses some; the assay was immunoSEQ multiplex PCR. Here the sample spans more than 45,000 clones, around 88% being singletons. The sequencing used PBMCs, collected around atezolizumab (anti-PD-L1) treatment. These TCRs come from a man aged 55-75 years with urothelial cancer.

The chain joins TRBV2 to TRBJ1-1; D not resolved. V was cut by 4 bases and J by 0 bases, with 6 bases left in between. CDR1 and CDR2 (germline): SNHLY, FYNNEI. The CDR3 extends over 13 amino acids. In DNA, the CDR3 is TGTGCCAGCAGTGTGACACTGAACACTGAAGCTTTCTTT. Translation: CASSVTLNTEAFF.

This clone was recorded once. V gene TRBV27 combines with J gene TRBJ2-7; 7 nucleotides agree with TRBD1. Germline V CDR1 and CDR2: MNHEY, SMNVEV (reference sequence). The CDR3 covers 14 residues. J gave up 2 bases and V 4 bases, and 5 bases lay outside the gene matches. The DNA for the CDR3 is TGTGCCAGCAGTTCGGGGACAGTGGCCTACGAGCAGTACTTC. Amino acids: CASSSGTVAYEQYF.

J is TRBJ2-7 and V is TRBV14; D uncertain. The V gene's germline CDR1 is SGHDN and CDR2 FVKESK. The CDR3 is 13 amino acids. Deletions cut 0 bases from V and 4 bases from J, with 7 bases between. The CDR3 DNA is TGTGCCAGCAGCCAAGATCACTGGTACGAGCAGTACTTC. Protein product: CASSQDHWYEQYF.

The chain links TRBV28 to TRBJ2-7; D ambiguous. V dropped 5 bases and J dropped 2 bases, with 4 bases sitting between them. The CDR3 is 11 amino acids. CDR1 is MDHEN and CDR2 is SYDVKM in the germline V gene. CDR3: CASSITYEQYF. The CDR3 nucleotides read TGTGCCAGCAGTATAACCTACGAGCAGTACTTC.

The table lists this clone with a few counts. V gene TRBV5-4 combines with J gene TRBJ2-7; D perhaps matches TRBD1 (6 bases). The CDR3 covers 11 residues. V shed 4 bases and J shed 7 bases, with 9 bases lying between them. CDR1 and CDR2 (germline): SGHNT, YYREEE (reference sequence). CDR3 DNA: TGTGCCAGCAGCAACGACAGGGAGCAGTACTTC. It specifies CASSNDREQYF.

This clone was seen once. The chain employs TRBV7-8 and TRBJ1-5, with TRBD1 as a possible D gene (5 bases). The germline gives CDR1 SGHVS, CDR2 FQNEAQ. V dropped 5 bases and J dropped 6 bases, with 14 bases sitting between them. The CDR3 sequence is 14 residues long. In DNA, the CDR3 is TGTGCCAGCAGCCCTCTGGTAGGGGTTCAGCCCCAGCATTTT. It yields the protein CASSPLVGVQPQHF.

The chain uses TRBV27 and TRBJ1-3; D is undetermined. The ends were cut back, 2 bases at V and 3 bases at J, with 11 bases in the middle. The CDR3 length is 15 residues. The V gene's germline CDR1 is MNHEY and CDR2 SMNVEV (reference sequence). CDR3 loop: CASSLVGSLGNTIYF. The CDR3 DNA reads TGTGCCAGCAGTTTAGTCGGGTCCCTTGGAAACACCATATATTTT.

The chain recombines TRBV30 with TRBJ1-5; TRBD1 matches 9 bases. Germline V CDR1 and CDR2: GTSNPN, SVGIG (reference sequence). Trimming took 2 bases from V and 9 from J; bases not matched to a gene: 11. The CDR3 covers 15 residues. The CDR3 spells CAWSITGGAGLPQHF. CDR3 DNA: TGTGCCTGGAGTATCACAGGGGGCGCCGGTCTGCCCCAGCATTTT.

This clone has only one observation. This chain joins TRBV10-3 and TRBJ2-3; no clear D. CDR3 size: 14 residues. V gave up 4 bases and J gave up 3 bases, with 11 bases separating them. The germline V gene has CDR1 ENHRY and CDR2 SYGVKD. The CDR3: CAISAGGGTDTQYF. The CDR3 coding sequence is TGTGCCATCAGTGCTGGCGGTGGTACAGATACGCAGTATTTT.

This chain connects TRBV28 to TRBJ1-3, with TRBD1 as a possible D gene (6 bases). Germline-derived CDR1 and CDR2 are MDHEN and SYDVKM. Trimming removed 10 bases from V and 0 bases from J, with 10 bases in between. This CDR3 spans 13 amino acids. Here the CDR3 reads CATGDGSGNTIYF. CDR3 DNA sequence: TGTGCCACAGGGGACGGCTCTGGAAACACCATATATTTT.

This clone was counted a single time. The rearrangement links TRBV6-1 to TRBJ2-7, with 8 nucleotides matching TRBD2. CDR1 is MNHNS and CDR2 is SASEGT in the germline V gene. The CDR3 length is 13 residues. J was trimmed by 3 bases and V by 6 bases; bases with no gene match: 4. CDR3 bases: TGTGCCAGCAGACGAGCGGGGGTCTACGAGCAGTACTTC. It is translated as CASRRAGVYEQYF.

The V call is TRBV28, the J call TRBJ2-1; 8 bases map to TRBD2. Germline CDR1 is MDHEN and CDR2 is SYDVKM. V shed 3 bases, J shed 5 bases, and the junction held 15 bases outside the gene matches. This CDR3 is built from 18 residues. The CDR3 nucleotides are TGTGCCAGCAGTTTTTTTATTACGGGTACGGGAGGGGACAATGAGCAGTTCTTC. Protein: CASSFFITGTGGDNEQFF.

The chain couples TRBV29-1 to TRBJ2-5; 11 bases agree with TRBD2. The CDR3 has 14 amino acids. Germline V lookup: CDR1 SQVTM, CDR2 ANQGSEA. The V gene end was trimmed by 4 bases and the J gene end by 4 bases; junction bases not matched to a gene: 5. Here the CDR3 DNA reads TGCAGCGTTGTGGGTAGCGGGAGGGCAGAGACCCAGTACTTC. Translation: CSVVGSGRAETQYF. Using reference TRBV29-1 and TRBJ2-5 for the parts outside the CDR3, the full variable domain is SAVISQKPSRDICQRGTSLTIQCQVDSQVTMMFWYRQQPGQSLTLIATANQGSEATYESGFVIDKFPISRPNLTFSTLTVSNMSPEDSSIYLCSVVGSGRAETQYFGPGTRLLVL.

The chain employs TRBV2 and TRBJ1-2; 7 bases are shared with TRBD1. Per germline, CDR1 SNHLY and CDR2 FYNNEI. Trimming removed 5 bases from V and 0 bases from J; junction bases left unmatched: 3. The CDR3 totals 14 residues. CDR3 region: CASSQQGTNYGYTF. DNA of the CDR3: TGTGCCAGCAGTCAACAGGGGACTAACTATGGCTACACCTTC.

J is TRBJ1-5 and V is TRBV19; D is possibly TRBD1 (5 bases). V dropped 8 bases and J dropped 6 bases, with 14 bases sitting between them. The CDR3 has 13 amino acids. CDR1 is LNHDA and CDR2 is SQIVND in the germline V gene (reference sequence). CDR3 bases: TGTGCCAGTCACTGGGGGGATCGTCAGCCCCAGCATTTT. It codes for CASHWGDRQPQHF.

The V and J genes are TRBV5-6 and TRBJ2-7; the D gene is possibly TRBD1 (6 bases). Germline values: CDR1 SGHDT, CDR2 YYEEEE. The CDR3 length is 14 residues. The germline V and J ends were trimmed by 0 bases and 1 base, with 8 bases remaining between them. The CDR3 reads CASSLAGVSYEQYF. Written as DNA, the CDR3 is TGTGCCAGCAGCTTGGCAGGGGTTTCCTACGAGCAGTACTTC.

The rearrangement joins TRBV11-2 to TRBJ1-4, with 8 bases lining up with TRBD1. The germline V gene has CDR1 SGHAT and CDR2 FQNNGV. The CDR3 is 15 residues long. Trimming removed 2 bases from V and 7 bases from J; junction bases left unmatched: 6. The CDR3 loop reads CASSLTGQGSEKLFF. In DNA, the CDR3 is TGTGCCAGCAGCTTAACCGGACAGGGAAGTGAAAAACTGTTTTTT.

In its sample, this clone was seen a few times. The V call is TRBV7-9, the J call TRBJ2-7; 9 nucleotides align to TRBD1. The CDR3 runs to 12 residues. J gave up 6 bases and V 5 bases, and 2 bases lay outside the gene matches. From germline, CDR1 is SEHNR and CDR2 FQNEAQ (reference sequence). The CDR3 DNA reads TGTGCCAGCAGCCGGGACAGGGCCGAGCAGTACTTC. It specifies CASSRDRAEQYF.

The CDR3 spells CASSQEGLVNTEAFF. DNA of the CDR3: TGCGCCAGCAGCCAAGAGGGACTGGTGAACACTGAAGCTTTCTTT. The chain joins TRBV4-3 to TRBJ1-1; TRBD1 is a possible D gene (5 bases). The V gene lost 0 bases and the J gene lost 0 bases, with 8 bases spanning the gap. The CDR3 length is 15 residues. Germline lookup yields CDR1 LGHNA and CDR2 YSLEER.

V gene TRBV4-2 combines with J gene TRBJ2-7; 9 bases map to TRBD2. V shed 4 bases, J shed 3 bases, and the junction held 7 bases outside the gene matches. Germline V gene lookup returns CDR1 LGHNA and CDR2 YNFKEQ. This CDR3 comprises 15 residues. The CDR3 sequence is CASSPSGGNGYEQYF. As DNA, the CDR3 is TGTGCCAGCAGCCCAAGCGGGGGGAATGGCTACGAGCAGTACTTC.